The next 20 T cell receptor beta chains were all read from a single sample in a study of OX40 agonist ivuxolimab in advanced cancers. The method was the immunoSEQ multiplex PCR assay. TCRdb carries this immuneACCESS record with in-frame sequences only. Its versions omit some clonotypes, under half of them owing to an unresolved V gene in the studies checked, with the rest unexplained. In all, the sample holds 70,000 or so clones, and roughly nine tenths of those were seen once. The top ten clonotypes cover over 6% of the sample. The sample here was CD4+ or CD8+ T cells sorted from blood, taken in a trial of the OX40 agonist ivuxolimab. These receptors were collected from an adult with an advanced solid tumor such as melanoma, head and neck, liver or kidney cancer.

This sequence joins TRBV18 and TRBJ1-2, with 9 bases that match TRBD1. The CDR3 is 15 amino acids. Germline V gene lookup returns CDR1 KGHSH and CDR2 LQKENI. Losses at the gene ends were 5 bases for V and 6 bases for J; bases not matched to a gene: 10. The CDR3 region has the DNA TGTGCCAGCTCATCATGGGGACAGGGTTGGGATGGCTACACCTTC. Its protein product is CASSSWGQGWDGYTF.

The chain recombines TRBV4-1 with TRBJ1-3, with D unresolved. This CDR3 is 15 amino acids long. Germline V gives CDR1 MGHRA, CDR2 YSYEKL. The ends were cut back, 4 bases at V and 0 bases at J, with 10 bases in the middle. The CDR3 nucleotides are TGCGCCAGCAGCCCCGAGCCGGCCTCTGGAAACACCATATATTTT. Protein: CASSPEPASGNTIYF.

This chain connects TRBV2 to TRBJ2-5; TRBD2 matches at 10 bases. Germline-derived CDR1 and CDR2 are SNHLY and FYNNEI. This CDR3 has 16 residues. Trimming cost V 5 bases and J 5 bases; bases outside gene matches: 11. The CDR3 is CASSIPSGGGLETQYF. The CDR3 DNA follows: TGTGCCAGCAGTATTCCCAGCGGGGGGGGTTTGGAGACCCAGTACTTC.

The chain carries TRBV27 and TRBJ2-1, with 15 bases fitting TRBD2. Trimming cost V 5 bases and J 8 bases; bases outside gene matches: 4. This CDR3 has 15 amino acids. Germline lookup yields CDR1 MNHEY and CDR2 SMNVEV (reference sequence). CDR3 in amino acids: CASSAGLAGGHEQFF. The CDR3 DNA sequence: TGTGCCAGCAGTGCCGGACTAGCGGGGGGGCATGAGCAGTTCTTC.

V usage is TRBV15 and J usage is TRBJ2-2, with D perhaps matching TRBD2 (7 bases). V was cut by 7 bases and J by 0 bases, with 18 bases left in between. Germline CDR1 and CDR2: LNHNV and YYDKDF (reference sequence). The CDR3 is made up of 17 amino acids. Here the CDR3 reads CATTPPGGGANTGELFF. The CDR3 DNA reads TGTGCCACCACCCCACCGGGGGGCGGTGCGAACACCGGGGAGCTGTTTTTT.

The sample holds one count of this clone. The rearrangement joins TRBV19 to TRBJ2-3; D is perhaps TRBD2 (5 bases). The CDR3 consists of 16 residues. V lost 0 bases and J lost 5, with 15 bases in between. In germline, CDR1 is LNHDA, CDR2 SQIVND (reference sequence). CDR3 protein: CASSIDRQDFRDTQYF. In DNA, the CDR3 is TGTGCCAGTAGTATAGATCGTCAGGACTTCCGAGATACGCAGTATTTT.

The rearrangement joins TRBV16 to TRBJ1-1, with TRBD1 as a possible D gene (5 bases). The V gene lost 2 bases and the J gene lost 1 base, with 14 bases spanning the gap. This CDR3 region has 16 residues. Per germline, CDR1 KGHSY and CDR2 FQNENV. CDR3 loop: CASSQGDLTSNTEAFF. The CDR3 region has the DNA TGTGCCAGCAGCCAAGGGGACCTAACTTCGAACACTGAAGCTTTCTTT.

J is TRBJ1-4 and V is TRBV5-6; D is uncertain. From germline, CDR1 is SGHDT and CDR2 YYEEEE. The CDR3 extends over 14 amino acids. Trimming cost V 4 bases and J 8 bases, with 15 bases left between them. CDR3 region: CASSPRISREKLFF. In nucleotides, the CDR3 is TGTGCCAGCAGCCCTCGGATAAGTAGGGAAAAACTGTTTTTT.

Only one count was recorded for this clone. CDR3 DNA sequence: TGTGCCAGCAGCTCCGGGTTAAACACTGAAGCTTTCTTT. Its translation is CASSSGLNTEAFF. The rearrangement links TRBV5-4 to TRBJ1-1; D gene unclear. In germline, CDR1 is SGHNT, CDR2 YYREEE (reference sequence). The CDR3 consists of 13 residues. Between the trimmed V and J ends, which lost 3 bases and 2 bases, there was a span of 8 bases.

The chain employs TRBV7-9 and TRBJ2-7; D is perhaps TRBD1 (5 bases). Per the germline V gene, CDR1 is SEHNR and CDR2 is FQNEAQ (reference sequence). Between the trimmed V and J ends, which lost 8 bases and 5 bases, there was a span of 10 bases. CDR3 length equals 11 residues. The CDR3, as DNA: TGTGCCAGCTTGTCAGGGCACGAGCAGTACTTC. It specifies CASLSGHEQYF.

For this clone: One junction end does not reproduce the germline sequence, and a read error may be involved. The chain uses TRBV7-7 and TRBJ2-7; 7 nucleotides agree with TRBD1. Germline-derived CDR1 and CDR2 are SSHAT and FNYEAQ (reference sequence). This CDR3 is 12 amino acids long. CDR3 sequence reads: CASRDSSYEQYF. DNA for the CDR3: TGTGCTAGCAGGGACAGCTCCTACGAGCAGTACTTC.

The chain is built from TRBV12-2 and TRBJ2-3; the D call TRBD2 from the table was never checked on the DNA. TRBV12-2 is an annotated pseudogene. The CDR3 sequence is 21 residues long. CDR3 in amino acids: CASRSQFGTSGGETSTDTQYF. The CDR3 bases are TGTGCAAGTCGCTCTCAATTTGGGACTAGCGGGGGAGAAACTAGCACAGATACGCAGTATTTT.

The CDR3 here is CASSIDLLAENTGELFF. In DNA, the CDR3 is TGTGCCAGTAGTATAGATCTGCTAGCGGAAAACACCGGGGAGCTGTTTTTT. The V call is TRBV19, the J call TRBJ2-2, with 7 bases lining up with TRBD2. The germline V gene encodes CDR1 LNHDA and CDR2 SQIVND (reference sequence). The V and J ends lost 0 bases and 2 bases, in that order; junction bases with no gene match: 6. The CDR3 runs to 17 residues.

This sequence joins TRBV5-6 and TRBJ1-1, with a possible D match to TRBD1 (6 bases). Per germline, CDR1 SGHDT and CDR2 YYEEEE. V lost 5 bases to trimming and J lost 0 bases, with 11 bases between them. CDR3 length: 14 residues. The CDR3 spells CASRVGQMNTEAFF. CDR3 DNA sequence: TGTGCCAGCAGAGTCGGACAGATGAACACTGAAGCTTTCTTT. The entire variable domain, with the rest obtained from reference TRBV5-6 and TRBJ1-1, is as follows: DAGVTQSPTHLIKTRGQQVTLRCSPKSGHDTVSWYQQALGQGPQFIFQYYEEEERQRGNFPDRFSGHQFPNYSSELNVNALLLGDSALYLCASRVGQMNTEAFFGQGTRLTVV.

The gene calls are TRBV5-1 and TRBJ1-2; D is unresolved. The germline V and J ends were trimmed by 0 bases and 5 bases, with 11 bases remaining between them. The CDR3 runs 14 residues. CDR1 is SGHRS and CDR2 is YFSETQ in the germline V gene. CDR3 region: CASSLAEGSYGYTF. The CDR3 DNA reads TGCGCCAGCAGCTTGGCGGAGGGTTCGTATGGCTACACCTTC.

CDR3 amino acids: CASSFNDLGEQYF. The CDR3 region has the DNA TGTGCCAGCAGCTTTAACGACCTGGGCGAGCAGTACTTC. The genes are TRBV11-3 and TRBJ2-7; D not certain. CDR1 is SGHNT, CDR2 YENEEA, per germline. V dropped 3 bases and J dropped 6 bases, with 12 bases sitting between them. CDR3 size: 13 residues.

This chain joins TRBV6-5 and TRBJ1-3; D is perhaps TRBD1 (6 bases). Germline assignment: CDR1 MNHEY and CDR2 SVGAGI. CDR3 length: 15 residues. V was trimmed by 7 bases and J by 2 bases, leaving 15 bases between them. The CDR3 nucleotides are TGTGCCAGCACTCAACAGGGAGGGCCTGGAAACACCATATATTTT. The encoded protein is CASTQQGGPGNTIYF.

V usage is TRBV18 and J usage is TRBJ2-1; 7 nucleotides agree with TRBD1. Looked up from germline, CDR1 is KGHSH and CDR2 is LQKENI. This CDR3 comprises 15 residues. V lost 3 bases, J lost 4 bases, and 6 bases stayed unmatched. The CDR3 DNA follows: TGTGCCAGCTCACCTCCCGGACAGGCTTACAATGAGCAGTTCTTC. It translates to CASSPPGQAYNEQFF.

Within the sample, this clone is medium-sized. The genes are TRBV6-4 and TRBJ2-3; 7 bases match TRBD1. The germline V gene has CDR1 MRHNA and CDR2 SNTAGT. Losses at the gene ends were 4 bases for V and 2 bases for J; bases not matched to a gene: 3. This CDR3 region has 14 residues. CDR3 in DNA: TGTGCCAGCAGTGTCACAGGGGACACAGATACGCAGTATTTT. Its protein product is CASSVTGDTDTQYF.

V gene TRBV21-1 combines with J gene TRBJ2-3; the D call TRBD2 from the table was never checked on the DNA. TRBV21-1 is a listed pseudogene. This CDR3 region has 16 residues. CDR3 residues: CASSKDLSGDTDTQYF. CDR3 nucleotide sequence: TGTGCCAGCAGCAAAGATTTGAGCGGGGACACAGATACGCAGTATTTT.